Presented here are 21 T cell receptor beta chains from one specimen sequenced in a study of blood T cell repertoires in COVID-19. Assay used: immunoSEQ multiplex PCR; TCRdb lists only in-frame clones, some missing. The table has some 320,000 clones, roughly 89% seen once. The specimen was PBMCs or T cells enriched from blood (not recorded which). All receptors derive from a woman in her forties or fifties who had been exposed to COVID-19.

The CDR3 here is CATSDPRGEGTYGYTF. Here the CDR3 DNA reads TGTGCCACCAGTGATCCGAGAGGGGAGGGGACCTATGGCTACACCTTC. The genes are TRBV24-1 and TRBJ1-2; D may be TRBD1 (5 bases). This CDR3 comprises 16 residues. With 3 bases removed from V and 4 bases from J, the gap between germline ends came to 17 bases. Germline V CDR1 and CDR2: KGHDR, SFDVKD.

V is TRBV11-2 and J is TRBJ2-7, with D maybe TRBD1 (5 bases). V was trimmed by 2 bases and J by 1 base, leaving 9 bases between them. Germline CDR1 SGHAT, CDR2 FQNNGV. This CDR3 is 14 amino acids long. CDR3 coding DNA: TGTGCCAGCAGCTTAAATACAGGATCCTACGAGCAGTACTTC. Its translation: CASSLNTGSYEQYF.

V and J are TRBV4-1 and TRBJ2-3; weak D call: TRBD2 (7 bases). V gave up 0 bases and J gave up 6 bases, with 16 bases separating them. Germline V gene lookup returns CDR1 MGHRA and CDR2 YSYEKL. This CDR3 is built from 16 residues. The CDR3 DNA is TGCGCCAGCAGCCAAGATATGGGGGGGGGCTCGGATACGCAGTATTTT. Translating gives CASSQDMGGGSDTQYF.

The gene calls are TRBV6-2 or TRBV6-3 and TRBJ1-2; D gene ambiguous. V was pared by 0 bases and J by 13 bases, with 15 bases between. This CDR3 is 13 amino acids long. CDR1 is MNHEY and CDR2 is SVGEGT in the germline V gene. The CDR3 DNA follows: TGTGCCAGCAGTTACTCAACAGATCAGATACGCACCTTC. Protein sequence: CASSYSTDQIRTF.

The chain uses TRBV20-1 and TRBJ1-1; perhaps TRBD1 as D (6 bases). This CDR3 region has 14 residues. With 3 bases removed from V and 1 base from J, the gap between germline ends came to 12 bases. Per the germline V gene, CDR1 is DFQATT and CDR2 is SNEGSKA (reference sequence). The CDR3: CSASPAGENTEAFF. Written as DNA, the CDR3 is TGCAGTGCTAGTCCGGCAGGGGAGAACACTGAAGCTTTCTTT.

The chain employs TRBV27 and TRBJ1-1; 8 nucleotides line up with TRBD1. V trimming: 4 bases; J trimming: 6 bases; junction bases outside the gene matches: 10. CDR3 length equals 15 residues. Germline V CDR1 and CDR2: MNHEY, SMNVEV (reference sequence). CDR3 nucleotide sequence: TGTGCCAGCAGTTCGCGGACAGGGCCCTTTCCTGAAGCTTTCTTT. Residues: CASSSRTGPFPEAFF.

The chain has TRBV3-1 (or the pseudogene TRBV3-2) and TRBJ2-2; TRBD2 matches at 9 bases. The V segment lost 5 bases and the J segment 1 base; nucleotides outside the gene matches: 2. Germline V gene data show CDR1 as LGHDT and CDR2 as YNNKEL (reference sequence). This CDR3 has 15 amino acids. The CDR3 DNA reads as TGTGCCAGCAGCGTAGCGGGGGTGAACACCGGGGAGCTGTTTTTT. Amino acids: CASSVAGVNTGELFF.

This clone was seen just once. CDR3 protein: CASSSAGLAVRTDTQYF. CDR3 nucleotide sequence: TGTGCCAGTAGTTCAGCGGGACTAGCGGTCCGCACAGATACGCAGTATTTT. The chain joins TRBV19 to TRBJ2-3; TRBD2 matches at 11 bases. Germline trimming cut 5 bases from V and 1 base from J; bases unmatched to any gene: 8. The CDR3 runs to 17 residues. Germline V gene data show CDR1 as LNHDA and CDR2 as SQIVND (reference sequence).

This chain joins TRBV4-1 and TRBJ2-5, with 9 bases aligning to TRBD2. This CDR3 has 16 amino acids. After removal of 2 bases from V and 5 bases from J, the junction contained 9 bases not matched to a gene. CDR1 is MGHRA, CDR2 YSYEKL, per germline. CDR3 bases: TGCGCCAGCAGCCAAAGGAGCGGGGGGCCGCGTGAGACCCAGTACTTC. The encoded protein is CASSQRSGGPRETQYF.

This sequence joins TRBV19 and TRBJ1-5; 7 positions agree with TRBD1. The CDR3 is 16 amino acids. CDR1 is LNHDA and CDR2 is SQIVND in the germline V gene (reference sequence). After removal of 6 bases from V and 1 base from J, the junction contained 9 bases not matched to a gene. This CDR3 reads CASRPSRGRSNQPQHF. The CDR3 DNA reads TGTGCCAGTAGACCATCAAGGGGGCGCAGCAATCAGCCCCAGCATTTT.

The rearrangement joins TRBV5-6 to TRBJ2-7; 10 bases are a match to TRBD1. The V gene's germline CDR1 is SGHDT and CDR2 YYEEEE. With 1 base clipped from V and 3 bases from J, the junction kept 7 bases outside the gene matches. The CDR3 covers 16 residues. CDR3 bases: TGTGCCAGCAGCTTGAATTTCGGGACAGGGGTCTACGAGCAGTACTTC. It specifies CASSLNFGTGVYEQYF.

This sequence joins TRBV5-1 and TRBJ2-2; possible D gene TRBD1, 6 bases. The V and J ends lost 5 bases and 5 bases respectively, with 19 bases between them. The CDR3 is made up of 16 amino acids. Germline CDR1 reads SGHRS; CDR2 reads YFSETQ. In DNA form, the CDR3 reads TGCGCCAGCAGGTTGCCAGGGGTCCTATCTACCGGGGAGCTGTTTTTT. Amino acids: CASRLPGVLSTGELFF. Together with reference TRBV5-1 and TRBJ2-2, the CDR3 gives the full variable domain: KAGVTQTPRYLIKTRGQQVTLSCSPISGHRSVSWYQQTPGQGLQFLFEYFSETQRNKGNFPGRFSGRQFSNSRSEMNVSTLELGDSALYLCASRLPGVLSTGELFFGEGSRLTVL.

The chain couples TRBV5-1 to TRBJ1-2; D possibly corresponds to TRBD1 (5 bases). The CDR3 is 14 amino acids. Germline V lookup: CDR1 SGHRS, CDR2 YFSETQ. V was clipped by 1 base and J by 8 bases, with 15 bases between them. CDR3 in amino acids: CASSLIGRDRGYTF. Here the CDR3 DNA reads TGCGCCAGCAGCTTGATCGGCAGGGATCGCGGCTACACCTTC.

The chain carries TRBV7-2 and TRBJ2-7; D is perhaps TRBD1 (5 bases). V was cut by 5 bases and J by 4 bases, with 12 bases left in between. The CDR3 runs to 13 residues. The germline gives CDR1 SGHTA, CDR2 FQGNSA. The CDR3 reads CASSSHRSYEQYF. In nucleotides, the CDR3 is TGTGCCAGCAGCAGTCACAGGAGTTACGAGCAGTACTTC.

V gene TRBV30 combines with J gene TRBJ1-5; D is uncertain. This CDR3 spans 13 amino acids. Germline CDR1 reads GTSNPN; CDR2 reads SVGIG (reference sequence). V was pared by 6 bases and J by 3 bases, with 12 bases between. In DNA form, the CDR3 reads TGTGCCTGTAGTAACAGCCCCAATCAGCCCCAGCATTTT. Protein product: CACSNSPNQPQHF. Full variable domain (remainder filled in from reference TRBV30 and TRBJ1-5): SQTIHQWPATLVQPVGSPLSLECTVEGTSNPNLYWYRQAAGRGLQLLFYSVGIGQISSEVPQNLSASRPQDRQFILSSKKLLLSDSGFYLCACSNSPNQPQHFGDGTRLSIL.

As concerns this clone: Other DNA sequences in this specimen translate into the identical CDR3. Written as DNA, the CDR3 is TGTGCCTGGAGTGCAGGCAGCTCTGGAAACACCATATATTTT. Its protein is CAWSAGSSGNTIYF. This rearrangement joins TRBV30 to TRBJ1-3; D is unclear. CDR3 length equals 14 residues. Looked up from germline, CDR1 is GTSNPN and CDR2 is SVGIG (reference sequence). Trimming pared 1 base from V and 0 bases from J, leaving 7 bases between.

The J gene is TRBJ1-3, the V gene TRBV9; perhaps TRBD1 as D (5 bases). V shed 4 bases and J shed 4 bases, with 12 bases lying between them. CDR3 length equals 14 residues. From germline, CDR1 is SGDLS and CDR2 YYNGEE. CDR3 in amino acids: CASSPRVTGNTIYF. CDR3 bases: TGTGCCAGCAGCCCCAGGGTAACAGGAAACACCATATATTTT.

This chain links TRBV7-9 with TRBJ2-5, with 8 nucleotides matching TRBD1. The ends lost 2 bases at V and 5 bases at J; junction bases unmatched: 4. Germline lookup yields CDR1 SEHNR and CDR2 FQNEAQ (reference sequence). The CDR3 length is 14 residues. The DNA of the CDR3 is TGTGCCAGCAGCTTATTACAGGGGGTTGAGACCCAGTACTTC. It codes for CASSLLQGVETQYF.

The J gene is TRBJ1-6, the V gene TRBV28; D gene ambiguous. CDR1 is MDHEN, CDR2 SYDVKM, per germline. This CDR3 is built from 14 residues. V was clipped by 2 bases and J by 7 bases, with 9 bases between them. CDR3 in DNA: TGTGCCAGCAGTTTAGCCAGGCAAAATTCACCCCTCCACTTT. Its protein is CASSLARQNSPLHF.

The chain joins TRBV19 to TRBJ1-3; D is unclear. CDR1 and CDR2 from the germline V gene are LNHDA and SQIVND (reference sequence). The CDR3 contains 16 residues. Trimming left V 3 bases short and J 0 bases short, with 12 bases between. In nucleotides, the CDR3 is TGTGCCAGTAGTATTCCGGCAGGCCTCTCTGGAAACACCATATATTTT. Protein sequence: CASSIPAGLSGNTIYF.

This clone came up a few times. J is TRBJ2-7 and V is TRBV19, with TRBD1 matching over 7 bases. With V trimmed by 5 bases and J by 2 bases, 9 bases remained unmatched. There are 15 residues in the CDR3. Germline V gives CDR1 LNHDA, CDR2 SQIVND (reference sequence). This CDR3 is CASSPRTGGTYEQYF. In DNA form, the CDR3 reads TGTGCCAGTAGTCCCCGGACAGGAGGAACCTACGAGCAGTACTTC.